These T cell receptor beta chains were read from a single sample in a study of T cell repertoires in MIS-A myocarditis. Using immunoSEQ multiplex PCR, the repertoire was profiled, and TCRdb retains in-frame clones only, with some absent. The sample has some 12,000 clones; approximately 80% are singletons. The sample comprised right ventricle heart tissue obtained at autopsy. The receptor set was obtained from a man younger than 30 with fulminant myocarditis from multisystem inflammatory syndrome in adults (MIS-A) after COVID-19. Both conserved end residues are part of each CDR3. A D gene is named only where the DNA matches it firmly. Where a row states a size, it is once, few, many or the class of an expanded clone; other rows omit it.

V,J,size,D,CDR3,DNA
TRBV5-1,TRBJ2-5,-,TRBD1,CASSPTGRMETQYF,TGCGCCAGCAGTCCGACAGGGCGTATGGAGACCCAGTACTTC
TRBV7-9,TRBJ1-1,few,-,CASSFGNTEAFF,TGTGCCAGCAGCTTCGGCAACACTGAAGCTTTCTTT
TRBV28,TRBJ2-2,-,-,CASSHGLANTGELFF,TGTGCCAGCAGCCACGGACTTGCCAACACCGGGGAGCTGTTTTTT
TRBV6-1,TRBJ2-7,few,-,CASSARLTPLTAYEQYF,TGTGCCAGCAGTGCCCGGTTGACCCCGCTTACCGCCTACGAGCAGTACTTC
TRBV15,TRBJ1-2,-,TRBD1,CATSKGQGINYGYTF,TGTGCCACCAGTAAAGGACAGGGAATTAACTATGGCTACACCTTC
TRBV29-1,TRBJ1-4,-,TRBD1,CSVPGGAEKLFF,TGCAGCGTCCCAGGGGGAGCTGAAAAACTGTTTTTT
TRBV6-5,TRBJ1-1,-,-,CASSSRTGFGSTEAFF,TGTGCCAGCAGTTCCCGAACAGGTTTCGGTTCCACTGAAGCTTTCTTT
TRBV2,TRBJ1-3,-,-,CASSGLGNTIYF,TGTGCCAGCAGCGGGTTGGGAAACACCATATATTTT
TRBV24-1,TRBJ1-5,-,TRBD1,CATSRDRVVFVPYSNQPQHF,TGTGCCACCAGCCGGGACAGGGTTGTTTTTGTCCCCTATAGCAATCAGCCCCAGCATTTT
TRBV6-5,TRBJ1-2,-,-,CASTMDRFLYGYTF,TGTGCCAGCACCATGGACAGATTCCTCTATGGCTACACCTTC
TRBV19,TRBJ2-5,few,-,CASGPVAETQYF,TGTGCCAGCGGTCCGGTCGCGGAGACCCAGTACTTC
TRBV7-9,TRBJ1-1,once,-,CASSPRVANTEAFF,TGTGCCAGCAGCCCCCGAGTGGCGAACACTGAAGCTTTCTTT
TRBV28,TRBJ1-3,-,-,CASSLWQGGNTIYF,TGTGCCAGCAGTTTATGGCAGGGTGGAAACACCATATATTTT
TRBV7-2,TRBJ1-2,once,-,CASSLGPQPANYGYTF,TGTGCCAGCAGCTTAGGACCCCAGCCTGCTAACTATGGCTACACCTTC
TRBV25-1,TRBJ1-1,-,-,CASSDPGRANTEAFF,TGTGCCAGCAGTGATCCGGGAAGGGCGAACACTGAAGCTTTCTTT
TRBV5-1,TRBJ1-1,-,TRBD1,CATSTGQANTEAFF,TGCGCCACCTCAACAGGACAGGCGAACACTGAAGCTTTCTTT
TRBV4-1,TRBJ2-7,few,TRBD1,CASSSTGQGLGEQYF,TGCGCCAGCAGTAGTACGGGACAGGGGTTGGGGGAGCAGTACTTC
TRBV7-2,TRBJ2-6,-,-,CASRDSGANVLTF,TGTGCCAGCAGAGACTCTGGGGCCAACGTCCTGACTTTC
TRBV7-2,TRBJ1-1,-,TRBD1,CASSWGTGGIEAFF,TGTGCCAGCAGCTGGGGGACAGGGGGAATCGAAGCTTTCTTT
TRBV28,TRBJ1-5,once,-,CASSFQGRGYSNQPQHF,TGTGCCAGCAGTTTCCAGGGTAGGGGCTATAGCAATCAGCCCCAGCATTTT
TRBV6-5,TRBJ2-2,-,-,CASSYSNLGGGELFF,TGTGCCAGCAGTTACTCGAATCTTGGCGGCGGGGAGCTGTTTTTT
TRBV7-2,TRBJ2-1,-,-,CASSPLWTRSYNEQFF,TGTGCCAGCAGCCCCTTATGGACCCGCTCCTACAATGAGCAGTTCTTC
TRBV10-3,TRBJ1-5,-,-,CAISEQDVGSNQPQHF,TGTGCCATCAGTGAACAGGATGTAGGGAGCAATCAGCCCCAGCATTTT
TRBV28,TRBJ2-4,-,-,CASSSVGATGSNCIQYF,TGTGCCAGCAGCTCCGTCGGTGCTACCGGGTCCAACTGCATTCAGTACTTC
TRBV6-5,TRBJ2-7,-,-,CASSPMGRRDEQYF,TGTGCCAGCAGCCCCATGGGGCGAAGGGACGAGCAGTACTTC
TRBV7-9,TRBJ2-5,once,TRBD2,CASSLPLGLAGDQETQYF,TGTGCCAGCAGTCTACCACTCGGACTAGCGGGAGACCAAGAGACCCAGTACTTC
TRBV7-2,TRBJ1-1,-,-,CASSLRDFGELFEAFF,TGTGCCAGCAGCTTAAGAGATTTCGGGGAATTATTTGAAGCTTTCTTT